What follows is one T cell receptor (beta chain) and its context. This sample is drawn from a study of blood T cell repertoires in COVID-19. The CDR3 length is 15 residues. V was clipped by 4 bases and J by 7 bases, with 18 bases between them. The germline V gene encodes CDR1 SGHRS and CDR2 YFSETQ. The repertoire was sequenced with immunoSEQ multiplex PCR; TCRdb's copy has only in-frame clones and lacks some. The data show 200,000 to 250,000 clones, with roughly 81% seen just once and approximately 0.89% held by the top ten. This chain links TRBV5-1 with TRBJ2-4; TRBD1 might be the D (5 bases). The sample taken for sequencing was peripheral blood. This receptor was identified in a middle-aged man with acute or convalescent COVID-19. The CDR3, as DNA: TGCGCCAGCAGCCACGGCACCACAAAGGGGAACATTCAGTACTTC. This codes for CASSHGTTKGNIQYF.